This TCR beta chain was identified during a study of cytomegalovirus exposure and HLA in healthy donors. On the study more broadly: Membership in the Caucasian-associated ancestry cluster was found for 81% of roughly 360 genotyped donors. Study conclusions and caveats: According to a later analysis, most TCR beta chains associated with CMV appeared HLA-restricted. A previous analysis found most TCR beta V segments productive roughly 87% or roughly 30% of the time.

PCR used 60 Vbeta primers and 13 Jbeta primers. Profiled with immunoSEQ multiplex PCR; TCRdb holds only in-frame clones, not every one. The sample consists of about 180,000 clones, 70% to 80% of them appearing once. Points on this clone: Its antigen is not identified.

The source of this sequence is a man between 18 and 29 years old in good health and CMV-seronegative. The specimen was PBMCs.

CDR3: CASSEGLRGRSNSNQPQHF. The CDR3, as DNA: TGCGCCAGCAGTGAAGGTCTCAGGGGGCGAAGCAATAGCAATCAGCCCCAGCATTTT. The genes are TRBV10-1 and TRBJ1-5, with 8 bases aligning to TRBD1. The germline V gene has CDR1 WNHNN and CDR2 SYGVQD (reference sequence). The CDR3 consists of 19 residues. The trim removed 3 bases at V and 0 bases at J, leaving 13 bases unmatched.